The T cell receptor beta chain described here comes from a study of blood T cell repertoires in COVID-19. About the study: Some COVID-19 samples were acute and others convalescent; all came from the United States, Italy and Spain. T cells, B-cell-depleted T cells, or PBMCs provided the cDNA or gDNA that served as material.

There are 13 residues in the CDR3. CDR1 is MNHNS and CDR2 is SASEGT in the germline V gene. V dropped 2 bases and J dropped 7 bases, with 9 bases sitting between them. In the original processing: The authors estimated nucleated cell counts from reference gene primer amplification. Assay: immunoSEQ multiplex PCR; the TCRdb copy retains only in-frame clones and omits some. That table gives V, J and clone size, and the DNA gave D and trimming. The profile covers around 190,000 clones, with about 80% appearing a single time and approximately 8.1% taken by the ten largest. Seattle participants joined during active infection and were tracked over time.

V usage is TRBV6-1 and J usage is TRBJ2-4; a weak D match, TRBD1 (6 bases). Sequences were obtained from peripheral blood. This sequence originates from a woman aged 55 to 70 with COVID-19, enrolled during active disease. The CDR3 reads CASSEQQGNIQYF. Written as DNA, the CDR3 is TGTGCCAGCAGTGAACAGCAGGGGAACATTCAGTACTTC.